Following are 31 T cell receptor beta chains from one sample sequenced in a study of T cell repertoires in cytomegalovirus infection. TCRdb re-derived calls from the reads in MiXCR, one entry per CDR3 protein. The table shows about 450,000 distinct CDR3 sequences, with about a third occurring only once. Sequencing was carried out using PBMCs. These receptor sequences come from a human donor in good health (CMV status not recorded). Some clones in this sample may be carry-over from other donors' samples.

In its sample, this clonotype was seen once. The CDR3 DNA sequence: TGTGCCAGCAGCTTCCGGACAGCGGTAGACCCCCAGCATTTT. Its translation is CASSFRTAVDPQHF. The chain couples TRBV7-8 to TRBJ1-5; possible D gene TRBD1, 6 bases. Per germline, CDR1 SGHVS and CDR2 FQNEAQ. V lost 3 bases and J lost 10, with 16 bases in between. The CDR3 spans 14 residues.

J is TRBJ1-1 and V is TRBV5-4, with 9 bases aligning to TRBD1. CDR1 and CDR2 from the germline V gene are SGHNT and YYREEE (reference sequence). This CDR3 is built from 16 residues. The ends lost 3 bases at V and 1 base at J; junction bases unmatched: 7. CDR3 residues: CASSSGQGRQNTEAFF. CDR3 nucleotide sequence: TGTGCCAGCAGCTCTGGACAGGGGCGCCAGAACACTGAAGCTTTCTTT.

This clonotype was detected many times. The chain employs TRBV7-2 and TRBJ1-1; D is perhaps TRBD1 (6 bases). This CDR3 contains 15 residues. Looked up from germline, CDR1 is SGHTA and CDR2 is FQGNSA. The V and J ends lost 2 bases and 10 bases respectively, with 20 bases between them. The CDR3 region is CASSLSPTGTSGAFF. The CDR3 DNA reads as TGTGCCAGCAGCTTAAGCCCTACAGGGACTTCGGGAGCTTTCTTT. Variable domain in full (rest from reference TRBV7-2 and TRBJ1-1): GAGVSQSPSNKVTEKGKDVELRCDPISGHTALYWYRQSLGQGLEFLIYFQGNSAPDKSGLPSDRFSAERTGGSVSTLTIQRTQQEDSAVYLCASSLSPTGTSGAFFGQGTRLTVV.

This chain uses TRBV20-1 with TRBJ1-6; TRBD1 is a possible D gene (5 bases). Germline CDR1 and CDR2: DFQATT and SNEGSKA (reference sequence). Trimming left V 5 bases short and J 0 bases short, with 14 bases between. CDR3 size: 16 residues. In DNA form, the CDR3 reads TGCAGTGCTGAAGGGGCAGGAAGCTCCTATAATTCACCCCTCCACTTT. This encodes CSAEGAGSSYNSPLHF.

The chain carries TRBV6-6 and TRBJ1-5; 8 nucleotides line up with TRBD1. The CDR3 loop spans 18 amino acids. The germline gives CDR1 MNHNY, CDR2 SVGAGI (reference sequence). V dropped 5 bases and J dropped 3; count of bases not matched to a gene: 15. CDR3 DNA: TGTGCCAGCAGTACGCCGGGACAGGCTAATCCCTTCAATCAGCCCCAGCATTTT. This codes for CASSTPGQANPFNQPQHF.

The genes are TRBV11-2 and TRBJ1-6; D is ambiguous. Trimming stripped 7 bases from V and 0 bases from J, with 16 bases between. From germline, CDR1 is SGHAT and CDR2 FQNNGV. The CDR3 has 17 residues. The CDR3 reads CASTQSALSSYNSPLHF. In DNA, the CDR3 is TGTGCCAGCACCCAGTCTGCTTTGAGCTCCTATAATTCACCCCTCCACTTT.

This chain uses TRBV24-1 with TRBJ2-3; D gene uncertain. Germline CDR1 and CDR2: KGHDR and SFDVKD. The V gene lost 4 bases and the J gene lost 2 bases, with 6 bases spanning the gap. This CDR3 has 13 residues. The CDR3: CATSDYATDTQYF. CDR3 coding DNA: TGTGCCACCAGTGACTACGCCACAGATACGCAGTATTTT.

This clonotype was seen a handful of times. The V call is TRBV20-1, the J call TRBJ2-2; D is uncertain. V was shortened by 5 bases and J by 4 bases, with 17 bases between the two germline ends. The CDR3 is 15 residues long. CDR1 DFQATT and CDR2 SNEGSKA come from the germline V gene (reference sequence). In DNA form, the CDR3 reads TGCAGTGCTCCTCAAACCTCATTAAGCACCGGGGAGCTGTTTTTT. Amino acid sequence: CSAPQTSLSTGELFF.

DNA of the CDR3: TGCAGTGCTAGAGTCGAGGCAGGGGGCCTCGGACAGCCCCAGCATTTT. It is translated as CSARVEAGGLGQPQHF. V and J are TRBV20-1 and TRBJ1-5, with 8 bases that match TRBD1. Germline V gene sequence: CDR1 DFQATT, CDR2 SNEGSKA (reference sequence). CDR3 size: 16 residues. J was trimmed by 7 bases and V by 1 base; bases with no gene match: 12.

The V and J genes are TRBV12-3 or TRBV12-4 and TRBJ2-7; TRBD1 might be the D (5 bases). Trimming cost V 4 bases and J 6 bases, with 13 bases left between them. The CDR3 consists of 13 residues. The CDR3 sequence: CASSSSGASEQYF. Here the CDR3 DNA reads TGTGCCAGCAGTTCCTCTGGGGCGTCCGAGCAGTACTTC.

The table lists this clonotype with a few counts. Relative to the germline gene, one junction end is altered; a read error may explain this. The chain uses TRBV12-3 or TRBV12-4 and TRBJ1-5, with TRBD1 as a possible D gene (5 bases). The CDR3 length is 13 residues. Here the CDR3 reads CASSLAQGRYQDF. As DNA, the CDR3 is TGTGCCAGCAGTCTCGCCCAGGGCCGGTATCAGGATTTT.

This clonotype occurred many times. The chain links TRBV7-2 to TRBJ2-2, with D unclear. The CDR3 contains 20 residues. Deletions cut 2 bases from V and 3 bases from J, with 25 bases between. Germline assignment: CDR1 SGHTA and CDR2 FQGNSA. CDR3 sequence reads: CASSLNPVVGSSLDTGELFF. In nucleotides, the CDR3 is TGTGCCAGCAGCTTAAATCCAGTAGTGGGGTCTTCCCTAGACACCGGGGAGCTGTTTTTT. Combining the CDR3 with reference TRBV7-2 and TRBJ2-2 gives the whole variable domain GAGVSQSPSNKVTEKGKDVELRCDPISGHTALYWYRQSLGQGLEFLIYFQGNSAPDKSGLPSDRFSAERTGGSVSTLTIQRTQQEDSAVYLCASSLNPVVGSSLDTGELFFGEGSRLTVL.

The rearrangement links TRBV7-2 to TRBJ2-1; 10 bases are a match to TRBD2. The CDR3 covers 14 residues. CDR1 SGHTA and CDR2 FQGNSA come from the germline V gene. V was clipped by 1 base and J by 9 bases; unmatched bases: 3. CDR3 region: CASSLERGGREQFF. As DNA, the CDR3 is TGTGCCAGCAGCTTAGAGCGGGGGGGCCGTGAGCAGTTCTTC.

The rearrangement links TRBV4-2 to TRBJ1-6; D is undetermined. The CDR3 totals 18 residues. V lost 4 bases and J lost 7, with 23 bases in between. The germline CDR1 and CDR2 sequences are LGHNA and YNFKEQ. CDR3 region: CASSLHGRGQPSNSPLHF. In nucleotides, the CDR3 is TGTGCCAGCAGCCTTCACGGTCGGGGTCAACCTTCAAATTCACCCCTCCACTTT.

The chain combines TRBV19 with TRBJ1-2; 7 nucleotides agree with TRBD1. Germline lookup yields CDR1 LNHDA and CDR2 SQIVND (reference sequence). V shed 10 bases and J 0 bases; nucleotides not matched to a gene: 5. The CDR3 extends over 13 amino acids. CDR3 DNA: TGTGCCACTAAACAGGGGCCTAACTATGGCTACACCTTC. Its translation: CATKQGPNYGYTF.

CDR3 amino acids: CASSLGFATGELFF. The DNA of the CDR3 is TGTGCCAGCAGCTTAGGATTCGCCACCGGGGAGCTGTTTTTT. The gene calls are TRBV13 and TRBJ2-2; no firm D call. Trimming took off 0 bases at V and 4 bases at J, with 6 bases between the two ends. Per the germline V gene, CDR1 is PRHDT and CDR2 is FYEKMQ (reference sequence). The CDR3 loop spans 14 amino acids. Full variable domain (rest looked up from reference TRBV13 and TRBJ2-2): AAGVIQSPRHLIKEKRETATLKCYPIPRHDTVYWYQQGPGQDPQFLISFYEKMQSDKGSIPDRFSAQQFSDYHSELNMSSLELGDSALYFCASSLGFATGELFFGEGSRLTVL.

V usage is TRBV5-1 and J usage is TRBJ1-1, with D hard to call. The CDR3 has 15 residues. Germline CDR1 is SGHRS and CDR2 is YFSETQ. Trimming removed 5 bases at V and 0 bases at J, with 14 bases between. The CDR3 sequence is CASRVGVDMNTEAFF. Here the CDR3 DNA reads TGCGCCAGCAGAGTCGGGGTTGATATGAACACTGAAGCTTTCTTT. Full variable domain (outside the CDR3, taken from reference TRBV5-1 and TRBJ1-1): KAGVTQTPRYLIKTRGQQVTLSCSPISGHRSVSWYQQTPGQGLQFLFEYFSETQRNKGNFPGRFSGRQFSNSRSEMNVSTLELGDSALYLCASRVGVDMNTEAFFGQGTRLTVV.

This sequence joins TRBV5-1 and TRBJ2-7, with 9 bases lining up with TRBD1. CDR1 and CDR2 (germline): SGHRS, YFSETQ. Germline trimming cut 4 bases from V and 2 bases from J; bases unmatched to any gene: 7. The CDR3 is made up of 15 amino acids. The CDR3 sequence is CASSLDRGTPYEQYF. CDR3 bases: TGCGCCAGCAGCCTAGACAGGGGGACCCCCTACGAGCAGTACTTC.

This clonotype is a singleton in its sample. CDR3 DNA: TGTGCCACCAGCAGAGACCCGGGGTCCCAGCCCCAGCATTTT. As protein: CATSRDPGSQPQHF. J is TRBJ1-5 and V is TRBV15; D not certain. The CDR3 has 14 residues. V lost 0 bases and J lost 7, with 10 bases in between. CDR1 and CDR2 from the germline V gene are LNHNV and YYDKDF (reference sequence).

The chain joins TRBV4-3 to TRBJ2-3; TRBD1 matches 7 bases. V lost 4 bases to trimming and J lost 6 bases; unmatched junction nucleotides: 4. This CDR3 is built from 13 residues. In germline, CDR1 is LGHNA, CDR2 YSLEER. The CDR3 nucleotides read TGCGCCAGCAGCCCTACACAGGGGGATACGCAGTATTTT. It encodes CASSPTQGDTQYF.

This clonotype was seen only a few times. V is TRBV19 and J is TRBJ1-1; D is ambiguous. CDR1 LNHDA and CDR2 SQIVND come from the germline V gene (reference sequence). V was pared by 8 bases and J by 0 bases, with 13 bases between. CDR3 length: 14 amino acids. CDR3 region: CASHPTSLNTEAFF. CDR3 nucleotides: TGTGCCAGTCACCCGACCTCCTTGAACACTGAAGCTTTCTTT.

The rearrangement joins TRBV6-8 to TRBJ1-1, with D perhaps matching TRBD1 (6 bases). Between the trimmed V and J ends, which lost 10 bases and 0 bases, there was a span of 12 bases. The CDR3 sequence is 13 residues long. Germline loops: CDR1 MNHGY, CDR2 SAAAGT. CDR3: CATPGQLNTEAFF. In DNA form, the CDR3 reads TGTGCCACCCCGGGACAACTGAACACTGAAGCTTTCTTT.

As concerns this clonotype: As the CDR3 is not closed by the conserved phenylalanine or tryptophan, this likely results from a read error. DNA of the CDR3: TGTGCCAGTAGTACCCGCCCCGGGGGGTCTCAGCCCCAGCATGTT. Protein: CASSTRPGGSQPQHV. V gene TRBV19 combines with J gene TRBJ1-5; perhaps TRBD1 as D (5 bases). Germline lookup yields CDR1 LNHDA and CDR2 SQIVND (reference sequence). Trimming shortened V by 4 bases and J by 6 bases, and 16 bases separated the two germline ends. This CDR3 is 15 amino acids long.

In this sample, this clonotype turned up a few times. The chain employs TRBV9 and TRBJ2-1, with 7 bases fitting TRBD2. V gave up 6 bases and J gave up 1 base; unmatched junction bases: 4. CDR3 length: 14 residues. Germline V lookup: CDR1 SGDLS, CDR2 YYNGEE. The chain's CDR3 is CASTAGPSYNEQFF. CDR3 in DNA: TGTGCCAGCACAGCGGGACCATCCTACAATGAGCAGTTCTTC.

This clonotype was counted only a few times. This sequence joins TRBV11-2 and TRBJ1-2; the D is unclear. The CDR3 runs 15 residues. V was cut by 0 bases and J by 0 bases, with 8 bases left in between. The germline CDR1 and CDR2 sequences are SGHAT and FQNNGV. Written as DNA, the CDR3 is TGTGCCAGCAGCTTAGACGCCCGGACTAACTATGGCTACACCTTC. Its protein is CASSLDARTNYGYTF.

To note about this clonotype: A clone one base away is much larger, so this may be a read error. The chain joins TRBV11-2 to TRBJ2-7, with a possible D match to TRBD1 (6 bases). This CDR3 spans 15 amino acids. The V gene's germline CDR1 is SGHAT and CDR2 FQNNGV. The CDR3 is CASSLVGQSTYEHYF. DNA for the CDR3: TGTGCCAGCAGCTTAGTTGGACAGAGTACCTACGAGCATTACTTC.

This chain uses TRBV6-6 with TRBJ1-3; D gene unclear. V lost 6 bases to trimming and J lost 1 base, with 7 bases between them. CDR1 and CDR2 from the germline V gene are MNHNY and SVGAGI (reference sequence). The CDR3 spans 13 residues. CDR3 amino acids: CASRVASGNTIYF. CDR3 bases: TGTGCCAGCAGGGTCGCGTCTGGAAACACCATATATTTT.

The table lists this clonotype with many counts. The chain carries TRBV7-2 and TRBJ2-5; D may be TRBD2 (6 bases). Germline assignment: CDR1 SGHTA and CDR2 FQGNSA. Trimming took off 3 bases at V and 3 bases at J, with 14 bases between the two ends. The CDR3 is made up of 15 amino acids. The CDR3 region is CASSFILADKETQYF. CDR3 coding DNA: TGTGCCAGCAGCTTTATACTAGCAGATAAAGAGACCCAGTACTTC.

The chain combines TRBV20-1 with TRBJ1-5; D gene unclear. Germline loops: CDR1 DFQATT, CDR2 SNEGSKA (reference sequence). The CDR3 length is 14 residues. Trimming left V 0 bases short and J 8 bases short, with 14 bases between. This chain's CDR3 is CSARDSGSPEPQHF. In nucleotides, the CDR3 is TGCAGTGCTAGAGATTCGGGGTCCCCGGAGCCCCAGCATTTT.

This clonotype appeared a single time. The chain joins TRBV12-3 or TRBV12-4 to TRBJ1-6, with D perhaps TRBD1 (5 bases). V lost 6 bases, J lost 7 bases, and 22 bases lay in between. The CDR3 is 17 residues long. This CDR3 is CASRVFSLDGGNSPLHF. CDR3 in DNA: TGTGCCAGCAGGGTTTTTTCATTGGACGGGGGGAATTCACCCCTCCACTTT.

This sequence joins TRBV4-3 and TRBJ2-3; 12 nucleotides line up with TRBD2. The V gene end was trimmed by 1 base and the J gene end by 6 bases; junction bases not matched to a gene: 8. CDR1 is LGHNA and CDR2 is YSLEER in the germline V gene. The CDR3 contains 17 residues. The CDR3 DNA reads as TGCGCCAGCAGCCAAGGGCTAGCGGGGGGGCCGGTGGATACGCAGTATTTT. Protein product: CASSQGLAGGPVDTQYF.